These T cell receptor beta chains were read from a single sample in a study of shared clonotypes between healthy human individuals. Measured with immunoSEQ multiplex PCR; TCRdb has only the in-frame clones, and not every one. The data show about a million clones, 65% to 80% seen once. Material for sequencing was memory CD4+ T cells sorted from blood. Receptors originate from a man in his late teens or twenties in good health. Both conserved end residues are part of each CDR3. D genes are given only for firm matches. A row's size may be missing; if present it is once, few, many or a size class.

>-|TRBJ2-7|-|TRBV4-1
CASSRSGTSFAPYEQYF
TGCGCCAGCAGCCGTTCCGGGACATCTTTTGCTCCCTACGAGCAGTACTTC
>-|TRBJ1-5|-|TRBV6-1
CASSVSGSNQPQHF
TGTGCCAGCAGTGTCTCAGGGAGCAATCAGCCCCAGCATTTT
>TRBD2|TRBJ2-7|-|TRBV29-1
CSVGISGGSYEQYF
TGCAGCGTTGGGATATCTGGCGGGAGTTACGAGCAGTACTTC
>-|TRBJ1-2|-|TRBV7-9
CASSPRAGAYGYTF
TGTGCCAGCAGCCCCCGGGCAGGGGCTTATGGCTACACCTTC
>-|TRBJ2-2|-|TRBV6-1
CASRGGAANTGELFF
TGTGCCAGCAGGGGGGGAGCAGCTAACACCGGGGAGCTGTTTTTT
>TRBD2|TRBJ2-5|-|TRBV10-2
CASRTSGRRQETQYF
TGCGCCAGCCGGACTAGCGGGAGAAGGCAAGAGACCCAGTACTTC
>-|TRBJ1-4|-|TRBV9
CASSAAGEGTPVNREKLFF
TGTGCCAGCAGCGCTGCCGGGGAAGGGACGCCGGTGAATCGTGAAAAACTGTTTTTT
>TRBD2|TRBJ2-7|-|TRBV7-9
CASSQGLAGAFEQYF
TGTGCCAGCAGCCAAGGACTAGCGGGAGCTTTCGAGCAGTACTTC
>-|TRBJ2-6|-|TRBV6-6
CASKGSGGAGANVLTF
TGTGCCAGCAAAGGGTCAGGCGGGGCCGGGGCCAACGTCCTGACTTTC
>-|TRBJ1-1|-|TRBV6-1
CASTVVMNTEAFF
TGTGCCAGCACCGTGGTGATGAACACTGAAGCTTTCTTT
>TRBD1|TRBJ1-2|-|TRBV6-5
CASSSTPGQGNYGYTF
TGTGCCAGCAGTTCGACTCCGGGACAGGGGAACTATGGCTACACCTTC
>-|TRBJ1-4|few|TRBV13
CASSQPRGKLFF
TGTGCCAGCAGCCAACCCCGGGGGAAACTGTTTTTT
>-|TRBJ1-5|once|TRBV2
CASRQEVGGDQPQHF
TGTGCCAGCCGACAGGAAGTAGGGGGGGATCAGCCCCAGCATTTT
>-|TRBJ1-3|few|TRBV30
CAWSVGGVRNTIYF
TGTGCCTGGAGTGTTGGAGGGGTTAGAAACACCATATATTTT
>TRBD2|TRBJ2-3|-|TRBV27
CASTRLAGGRDTQYF
TGTGCCAGCACCAGACTAGCGGGGGGGCGGGATACGCAGTATTTT
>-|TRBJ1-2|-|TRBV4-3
CASSQGPLGGVNYGYTF
TGCGCCAGCAGCCAAGGCCCCCTAGGTGGGGTCAACTATGGCTACACCTTC
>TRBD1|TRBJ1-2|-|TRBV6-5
CASSYLKTTGGYGYTF
TGTGCCAGCAGTTACCTTAAAACTACAGGGGGATATGGCTACACCTTC
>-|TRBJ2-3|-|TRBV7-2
CASRADPSSTDTQYF
TGTGCCAGCAGAGCGGACCCATCTAGCACAGATACGCAGTATTTT
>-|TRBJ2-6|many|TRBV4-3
CASSHQGPGANVLTF
TGCGCCAGCAGCCACCAGGGCCCTGGGGCCAACGTCCTGACTTTC
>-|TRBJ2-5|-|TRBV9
CASSVDQVETQYF
TGTGCCAGCAGCGTAGACCAGGTGGAGACCCAGTACTTC
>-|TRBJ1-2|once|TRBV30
CALGEAYYGYTF
TGTGCCCTGGGGGAAGCATACTATGGCTACACCTTC
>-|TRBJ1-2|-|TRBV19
CASSTSWEVRYGYTF
TGTGCCAGTAGTACCTCCTGGGAGGTGCGCTATGGCTACACCTTC